The 11 T cell receptor beta chains presented below share a single source sample, sequenced in a study of brain T cells in children with intractable seizures. The table came from immunoSEQ multiplex PCR; TCRdb's copy has only in-frame clones and leaves some out. The profile shows under 150,000 clones, roughly 92% of them singletons. Specimen: peripheral blood, collected at surgery. Receptors originate from a boy in the first two years of life with hemimegalencephaly and intractable seizures.

The rearrangement joins TRBV6-5 to TRBJ1-4, with D unresolved. The V gene lost 2 bases and the J gene lost 0 bases, with 7 bases spanning the gap. CDR1 and CDR2 from the germline V gene are MNHEY and SVGAGI. The CDR3 totals 15 residues. Here the CDR3 reads CASSYTAATNEKLFF. The CDR3 nucleotides read TGTGCCAGCAGTTACACAGCTGCAACTAATGAAAAACTGTTTTTT.

The chain is built from TRBV7-3 and TRBJ2-7; D perhaps matches TRBD2 (7 bases). The V gene's germline CDR1 is SGHTA and CDR2 FQGTGA. The CDR3 is 17 residues long. V dropped 0 bases and J dropped 3 bases, with 18 bases sitting between them. The CDR3 loop reads CASSLTGGVAQSYEQYF. The CDR3 DNA reads as TGTGCCAGCAGCTTAACAGGGGGGGTCGCACAGAGCTACGAGCAGTACTTC. The full variable domain, with the rest looked up from reference TRBV7-3 and TRBJ2-7, is GAGVSQTPSNKVTEKGKYVELRCDPISGHTALYWYRQSLGQGPEFLIYFQGTGAADDSGLPNDRFFAVRPEGSVSTLKIQRTERGDSAVYLCASSLTGGVAQSYEQYFGPGTRLTVT.

The chain uses TRBV19 and TRBJ1-5, with D perhaps matching TRBD1 (5 bases). The CDR3 loop spans 15 amino acids. V lost 5 bases and J lost 4, with 15 bases in between. Germline lookup yields CDR1 LNHDA and CDR2 SQIVND (reference sequence). CDR3 DNA: TGTGCCAGTAGTGCGGACCGGGGGATTAATCAGCCCCAGCATTTT. Translating gives CASSADRGINQPQHF. The whole variable domain, filled in from reference TRBV19 and TRBJ1-5, reads DGGITQSPKYLFRKEGQNVTLSCEQNLNHDAMYWYRQDPGQGLRLIYYSQIVNDFQKGDIAEGYSVSREKKESFPLTVTSAQKNPTAFYLCASSADRGINQPQHFGDGTRLSIL.

On this clone: This CDR3 is missing its conserved last phenylalanine or tryptophan, likely due to a read error. It is unclear where the CDR3 begins or ends on the DNA, so no DNA is shown, and the CDR3 is as TCRdb lists it. J is TRBJ2-7 and V is TRBV9; TRBD1 is the table's D call and was not checked against the DNA. The CDR3 is 12 residues long, ends included. Germline-derived CDR1 and CDR2 are SGDLS and YYNGEE. CDR3 protein: CASSVGDGDSVG.

The table lists this clone with a count of one. The V and J genes are TRBV7-2 and TRBJ2-1; D possibly corresponds to TRBD1 (5 bases). Per germline, CDR1 SGHTA and CDR2 FQGNSA. This CDR3 is built from 12 residues. Between the trimmed V and J ends, which lost 5 bases and 6 bases, there was a span of 8 bases. This chain's CDR3 is CASSPQGNEQFF. CDR3 bases: TGTGCCAGCAGCCCGCAGGGCAATGAGCAGTTCTTC.

This clone was found a few times. This chain uses TRBV10-3 with TRBJ2-3; D is possibly TRBD1 or TRBD2 (5 bases each). Germline lookup yields CDR1 ENHRY and CDR2 SYGVKD. V shed 10 bases and J shed 1 base, with 21 bases lying between them. The length of the CDR3 is 16 residues. The CDR3 sequence is CATRINAGTGTDTQYF. CDR3 coding DNA: TGTGCCACACGAATTAACGCCGGGACGGGCACAGATACGCAGTATTTT.

This rearrangement joins TRBV5-4 to TRBJ2-1; 13 nucleotides match TRBD2. The V segment lost 6 bases and the J segment 1 base; nucleotides outside the gene matches: 4. The germline V gene has CDR1 SGHNT and CDR2 YYREEE (reference sequence). The length of the CDR3 is 16 residues. The CDR3 region has the DNA TGTGCCAGCACCGGGACTAGCGGGGCTTCCTACAATGAGCAGTTCTTC. Translation: CASTGTSGASYNEQFF.

V usage is TRBV7-2 and J usage is TRBJ2-7; no firm D call. Trimming cost V 5 bases and J 6 bases, with 14 bases left between them. CDR1 and CDR2 from the germline V gene are SGHTA and FQGNSA. The CDR3 covers 13 residues. Written as DNA, the CDR3 is TGTGCCAGCAGCCCTGGAAGGGTGGGCGAGCAGTACTTC. Amino acids: CASSPGRVGEQYF.

The chain is built from TRBV28 and TRBJ2-7, with TRBD1 matching 10 bases. Germline CDR1 MDHEN, CDR2 SYDVKM. The J segment lost 2 bases and the V segment lost 5 bases, leaving 6 bases of the junction unmatched. The CDR3 loop spans 15 amino acids. Here the CDR3 reads CASSPGQGRPYEQYF. The CDR3 DNA follows: TGTGCCAGCAGTCCGGGACAGGGGAGGCCCTACGAGCAGTACTTC.

The chain carries TRBV3-1 (or the pseudogene TRBV3-2) and TRBJ2-7; 8 bases match TRBD1. The CDR3 contains 16 residues. Per germline, CDR1 LGHDT and CDR2 YNNKEL (reference sequence). The junction had 7 bases not matched to a gene; V was cut back by 1 base and J by 2 bases. The CDR3 region is CASSQGSNRGTYEQYF. For the CDR3, the DNA is TGTGCCAGCAGCCAAGGGTCGAACAGGGGGACCTACGAGCAGTACTTC.

The rearrangement uses TRBV28 and TRBJ1-2, with TRBD1 identical over 9 bases. Germline values: CDR1 MDHEN, CDR2 SYDVKM. With 10 bases clipped from V and 8 bases from J, the junction kept 8 bases outside the gene matches. The CDR3 totals 12 residues. The CDR3 DNA reads as TGTGCCATAGGGGGGACAGGGAAAGGCTACACCTTC. Translation gives CAIGGTGKGYTF.